The 30 T cell receptor beta chains listed next were all sequenced from one sample in a study of blood T cells in healthy people across ages (dated by TCRdb to 2013 to 2016). Library creation used 5' RACE. The sequencing machine was an Illumina HiSeq 2500. A second PCR of roughly 6 to 11 cycles was run with a J-beta primer mix and a sample-barcoded 5' primer. TCRdb reanalyzed the raw reads on its own, using fastp at Q25 for trimming and MiXCR for clone calling, and kept in-frame beta chains. When rows share a CDR3 protein, they turn into one entry using the most common DNA and genes. For this sample the table gives 800,000 to 1,300,000 distinct CDR3 sequences, of which around 27% were detected only once. The ten largest clones capture approximately 0.7% of the sample. These data also formed part of another study, on T cells of mothers and their children.

The material sequenced was blood. The receptor set was obtained from a girl aged 2 to 10 in good health.

This clonotype came up a few times. The chain recombines TRBV28 with TRBJ1-4; tentatively, D is TRBD1 (5 bases). CDR3 length: 14 amino acids. Germline V gives CDR1 MDHEN, CDR2 SYDVKM. Trimming shortened V by 3 bases and J by 8 bases, and 13 bases separated the two germline ends. The CDR3 nucleotides are TGTGCCAGCAGTTTGTCAGGGCCTTGGGAAAAACTGTTTTTT. Translation: CASSLSGPWEKLFF.

The chain uses TRBV13 and TRBJ2-7, with a tentative D call TRBD2 (6 bases). The germline V and J ends were trimmed by 4 bases and 4 bases, with 17 bases remaining between them. The CDR3 runs to 15 residues. CDR1 is PRHDT and CDR2 is FYEKMQ in the germline V gene (reference sequence). The CDR3 DNA reads as TGTGCCAGCAGCTCCAAGGGACTTCCCCCTTACGAGCAGTACTTC. As protein: CASSSKGLPPYEQYF.

The rearrangement links TRBV6-1 to TRBJ2-4, with D possibly being TRBD1 or TRBD2 (6 bases each). Trimming removed 1 base from V and 3 bases from J, with 13 bases in between. CDR1 MNHNS and CDR2 SASEGT come from the germline V gene. The CDR3 runs 16 residues. CDR3 DNA: TGTGCCAGCAGTGAAGGGGGGGCGGTCGACAAAAACATTCAGTACTTC. Translation: CASSEGGAVDKNIQYF.

The chain links TRBV6-2 or TRBV6-3 to TRBJ1-1, with D uncertain. CDR3 length: 10 residues. Germline CDR1 MNHEY, CDR2 SVGEGT. The germline V and J ends were trimmed by 9 bases and 2 bases, with 4 bases remaining between them. CDR3 in amino acids: CARINTEAFF. The CDR3 DNA is TGTGCCAGAATCAACACTGAAGCTTTCTTT.

This chain uses TRBV20-1 with TRBJ2-1; 10 bases line up with TRBD2. This CDR3 has 17 amino acids. V trimming: 0 bases; J trimming: 3 bases; junction bases outside the gene matches: 8. Germline CDR1 reads DFQATT; CDR2 reads SNEGSKA (reference sequence). CDR3 protein: CSARDLLGLAVYNEQFF. CDR3 coding DNA: TGCAGTGCTAGAGATCTATTAGGACTAGCGGTCTACAATGAGCAGTTCTTC.

The genes are TRBV24-1 and TRBJ1-2, with TRBD1 matching over 8 bases. There are 15 residues in the CDR3. The germline gives CDR1 KGHDR, CDR2 SFDVKD. V was pared by 3 bases and J by 6 bases, with 8 bases of the junction left unmatched. CDR3: CATSDRQGRADGYTF. The CDR3 DNA is TGTGCCACCAGTGATCGACAGGGGCGAGCGGATGGCTACACCTTC.

This sequence joins TRBV7-9 and TRBJ2-7; no reliable D call. V lost 0 bases to trimming and J lost 5 bases, with 11 bases between them. The germline V gene encodes CDR1 SEHNR and CDR2 FQNEAQ (reference sequence). The CDR3 consists of 14 residues. The CDR3 here is CASSLAQRVNEQYF. The CDR3 nucleotides read TGTGCCAGCAGCTTAGCGCAAAGGGTTAACGAGCAGTACTTC.

This clonotype has more than one count but fewer than ten. This chain uses TRBV9 with TRBJ2-7; D possibly corresponds to TRBD1 (5 bases). CDR3 length: 14 amino acids. The V gene lost 3 bases and the J gene lost 3 bases, with 13 bases spanning the gap. In germline, CDR1 is SGDLS, CDR2 YYNGEE. CDR3 in DNA: TGTGCCAGCAGCGCCAACAGGAGAGACTACGAGCAGTACTTC. This encodes CASSANRRDYEQYF.

This clonotype was detected only a few times. The chain joins TRBV20-1 to TRBJ2-5, with D possibly being TRBD2 (6 bases). The CDR3 is 12 residues long. CDR1 is DFQATT, CDR2 SNEGSKA, per germline (reference sequence). Deletions cut 6 bases from V and 5 bases from J, with 13 bases between. The CDR3: CSAIPGGETQYF. In nucleotides, the CDR3 is TGCAGTGCCATACCTGGGGGGGAGACCCAGTACTTC.

This clonotype was counted only a few times. The chain uses TRBV18 and TRBJ1-4, with D unclear. The CDR3 extends over 13 amino acids. Germline-derived CDR1 and CDR2 are KGHSH and LQKENI. The V end lost 2 bases, the J end lost 8 bases, and 9 bases lay between the germline ends. CDR3 sequence (DNA): TGTGCCAGCTCACCAAGCGGGGAGGAAAAACTGTTTTTT. It encodes CASSPSGEEKLFF.

This clonotype was seen a few times. The CDR3 bases are TGTGCCAGCAGCTGGGGGATAGCTGAAGAGCTGTTTTTT. It is translated as CASSWGIAEELFF. The genes are TRBV6-2 or TRBV6-3 and TRBJ2-2, with D possibly being TRBD1 or TRBD2 (5 bases each). This CDR3 spans 13 amino acids. Germline CDR1 and CDR2: MNHEY and SVGEGT. V lost 6 bases and J lost 11, with 16 bases in between.

The rearrangement joins TRBV27 to TRBJ2-5, with 9 bases lining up with TRBD2. The germline gives CDR1 MNHEY, CDR2 SMNVEV (reference sequence). Trimming at V came to 5 bases and at J to 3 bases, leaving 7 bases not matched to a gene. The CDR3 sequence is 15 residues long. Here the CDR3 reads CASSGSGGLEETQYF. The CDR3 DNA follows: TGTGCCAGCAGTGGTAGCGGGGGTCTCGAAGAGACCCAGTACTTC.

The rearrangement joins TRBV20-1 to TRBJ2-5, with 8 bases aligning to TRBD2. J gave up 5 bases and V 3 bases, and 11 bases lay outside the gene matches. CDR1 DFQATT and CDR2 SNEGSKA come from the germline V gene (reference sequence). This CDR3 contains 15 residues. The DNA of the CDR3 is TGCAGTGCTAGCACCGAGGACGGGAGGGATGAGACCCAGTACTTC. It is translated as CSASTEDGRDETQYF.

The chain uses TRBV19 and TRBJ2-7, with TRBD2 identical over 7 bases. The end of the DNA aligns better with TRBJ2-1, so the J call may be wrong. The CDR3 runs 14 residues. From germline, CDR1 is LNHDA and CDR2 SQIVND (reference sequence). The CDR3 loop reads CASSPGLTANEQFF. The DNA of the CDR3 is TGTGCCAGTTCCCCGGGACTAACGGCCAATGAGCAGTTCTTC.

This chain links TRBV11-2 with TRBJ2-2; possibly TRBD1 or TRBD2 for D (6 bases each). V was clipped by 8 bases and J by 3 bases, with 13 bases between them. Germline V gene sequence: CDR1 SGHAT, CDR2 FQNNGV. The CDR3 spans 14 residues. DNA for the CDR3: TGTGCCAGCGCACGGGGGCGCGACACCGGGGAGCTGTTTTTT. Its translation is CASARGRDTGELFF. Full variable domain (rest looked up from reference TRBV11-2 and TRBJ2-2): EAGVAQSPRYKIIEKRQSVAFWCNPISGHATLYWYQQILGQGPKLLIQFQNNGVVDDSQLPKDRFSAERLKGVDSTLKIQPAKLEDSAVYLCASARGRDTGELFFGEGSRLTVL.

This sequence joins TRBV11-2 and TRBJ1-2; D may be TRBD1 (5 bases). The CDR3 has 13 amino acids. CDR1 is SGHAT, CDR2 FQNNGV, per germline. Trimming left V 5 bases short and J 5 bases short, with 12 bases between. The CDR3 region is CASSISPGYGYTF. CDR3 DNA: TGTGCCAGCAGCATAAGTCCAGGGTATGGCTACACCTTC.

This clonotype has just a few counts. The chain combines TRBV9 with TRBJ1-3; D not certain. CDR3 size: 14 residues. V was clipped by 1 base and J by 0 bases, with 5 bases between them. Germline-derived CDR1 and CDR2 are SGDLS and YYNGEE. The CDR3 region is CASSVKFSGNTIYF. CDR3 DNA sequence: TGTGCCAGCAGCGTAAAGTTCTCTGGAAACACCATATATTTT.

The chain joins TRBV27 to TRBJ1-2; TRBD1 is a possible D gene (5 bases). CDR1 and CDR2 from the germline V gene are MNHEY and SMNVEV (reference sequence). The V end was cut by 5 bases, the J end by 9 bases, with 19 bases between. The CDR3 extends over 14 amino acids. CDR3 sequence: CASSKTDKFYSYTF. DNA of the CDR3: TGTGCCAGCAGTAAAACGGACAAATTTTATAGCTACACCTTC.

The chain uses TRBV7-2 and TRBJ2-3; 9 nucleotides align to TRBD2. CDR1 is SGHTA, CDR2 FQGNSA, per germline. V trimming: 1 base; J trimming: 5 bases; junction bases outside the gene matches: 7. This CDR3 has 16 residues. CDR3 amino acids: CASSLVLGSGGDTQYF. As DNA, the CDR3 is TGTGCCAGCAGCTTAGTCCTAGGTAGCGGGGGAGATACGCAGTATTTT.

This clonotype was counted a few times. DNA for the CDR3: TGTGCCAGCAGCGGACAGGGGTCTGGGGCCAACGTCCTGACTTTC. It encodes CASSGQGSGANVLTF. The gene calls are TRBV9 and TRBJ2-6; TRBD1 matches 8 bases. CDR3 length equals 15 residues. The germline V gene encodes CDR1 SGDLS and CDR2 YYNGEE. V lost 3 bases, J lost 1 base, and 0 bases stayed unmatched.

The genes are TRBV5-1 and TRBJ1-4, with unresolved D. The CDR3 has 15 amino acids. The V end was cut by 1 base, the J end by 0 bases, with 7 bases between. The V gene's germline CDR1 is SGHRS and CDR2 YFSETQ. The CDR3 protein is CASSLMEATNEKLFF. The CDR3 DNA reads TGCGCCAGCAGCTTGATGGAAGCAACTAATGAAAAACTGTTTTTT.

This clonotype was picked up a small number of times. The chain is built from TRBV4-2 and TRBJ2-5, with 8 bases lining up with TRBD2. The J call may not be correct, given that the DNA end is closer to TRBJ2-1. Germline values: CDR1 LGHNA, CDR2 YNFKEQ. This CDR3 comprises 15 residues. As DNA, the CDR3 is TGTGCCAGCAGCCCGGGACTAGGGTCCTACAATGAGCAGTTCTTC. Its protein is CASSPGLGSYNEQFF.

The chain uses TRBV29-1 and TRBJ2-5; D is perhaps TRBD1 (5 bases). The germline V and J ends were trimmed by 6 bases and 1 base, with 12 bases remaining between them. Germline V gene data show CDR1 as SQVTM and CDR2 as ANQGSEA. This CDR3 spans 13 amino acids. Here the CDR3 reads CSVVRELQETQYF. For the CDR3, the DNA is TGCAGCGTCGTCAGGGAACTCCAAGAGACCCAGTACTTC.

The chain combines TRBV5-1 with TRBJ2-5; D gene uncertain. Looked up from germline, CDR1 is SGHRS and CDR2 is YFSETQ. This CDR3 region has 13 residues. Trimming shortened V by 5 bases and J by 4 bases, and 12 bases separated the two germline ends. The CDR3 loop is CASRPYGSETQYF. The CDR3 DNA is TGCGCCAGCAGACCCTACGGGTCAGAGACCCAGTACTTC.

This clonotype was detected a few times. The chain uses TRBV19 and TRBJ1-2, with 9 bases identical to TRBD1. The trim removed 7 bases at V and 4 bases at J, leaving 1 base unmatched. The CDR3 runs 12 residues. The V gene's germline CDR1 is LNHDA and CDR2 SQIVND (reference sequence). CDR3 amino acids: CASTQGAYGYTF. In nucleotides, the CDR3 is TGTGCCAGTACACAGGGGGCCTATGGCTACACCTTC.

This clonotype was counted between two and nine times. One end of the junction varies from germline; a read error may be responsible. The chain joins TRBV5-1 to TRBJ2-5; 12 bases align to TRBD2. The DNA end is a closer match to TRBJ2-1, so the J assignment may be wrong. CDR3 length: 16 residues. Germline V gives CDR1 SGHRS, CDR2 YFSETQ. CDR3 DNA: TGCGCCAGCAGCTTTTCTAGCGGGGGGGCCTACGATGAGCAGTTCTTC. This sequence encodes CASSFSSGGAYDEQFF.

There are a few counts of this clonotype. The rearrangement uses TRBV12-3 or TRBV12-4 and TRBJ2-1; 9 bases match TRBD2. This CDR3 region has 16 residues. V trimming: 5 bases; J trimming: 6 bases; junction bases outside the gene matches: 11. CDR3 DNA sequence: TGTGCCAGCAGTCTATTAGCGGGGGCGAACTCCAATGAGCAGTTCTTC. Translated, it gives CASSLLAGANSNEQFF.

The chain links TRBV7-9 to TRBJ1-4; maybe TRBD1 (5 bases). The V gene lost 3 bases and the J gene lost 5 bases, with 10 bases spanning the gap. This CDR3 is built from 14 residues. CDR1 and CDR2 from the germline V gene are SEHNR and FQNEAQ (reference sequence). The CDR3 sequence: CASSFWGENEKLFF. Written as DNA, the CDR3 is TGTGCCAGCAGCTTCTGGGGGGAAAATGAAAAACTGTTTTTT.

The V and J genes are TRBV6-2 or TRBV6-3 and TRBJ2-1; D is unclear. Germline values: CDR1 MNHEY, CDR2 SVGEGT. The CDR3 contains 9 residues. This CDR3 reads CGTQLSQFF. The CDR3 coding sequence is TGTGGCACGCAGCTTTCTCAGTTCTTC.

The chain combines TRBV12-3 or TRBV12-4 with TRBJ1-2; 7 nucleotides line up with TRBD1. V gave up 6 bases and J gave up 8 bases; unmatched junction bases: 6. The length of the CDR3 is 12 residues. CDR3 residues: CASSSGGMGYTF. The CDR3 nucleotides are TGTGCCAGCAGCTCAGGGGGAATGGGCTACACCTTC.